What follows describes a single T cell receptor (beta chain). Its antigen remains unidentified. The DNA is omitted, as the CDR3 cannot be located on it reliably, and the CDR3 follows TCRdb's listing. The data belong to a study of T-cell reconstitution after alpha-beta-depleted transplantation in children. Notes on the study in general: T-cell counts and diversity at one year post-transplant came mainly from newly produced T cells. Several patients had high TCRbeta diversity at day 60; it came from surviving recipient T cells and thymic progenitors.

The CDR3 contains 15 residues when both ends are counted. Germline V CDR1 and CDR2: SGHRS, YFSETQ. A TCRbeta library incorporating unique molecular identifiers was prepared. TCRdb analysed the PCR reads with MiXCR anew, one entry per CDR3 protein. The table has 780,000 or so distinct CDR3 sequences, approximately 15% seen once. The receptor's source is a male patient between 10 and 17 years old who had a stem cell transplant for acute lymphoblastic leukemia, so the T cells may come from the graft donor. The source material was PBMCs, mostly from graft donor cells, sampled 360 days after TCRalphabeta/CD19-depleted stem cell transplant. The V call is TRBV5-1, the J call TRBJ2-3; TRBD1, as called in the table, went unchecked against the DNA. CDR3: CASSFLWDHTDTQYF.